The 28 T cell receptor beta chains below all came from one sample that was sequenced in a study of shared clonotypes between healthy human individuals. The assay was immunoSEQ multiplex PCR, and TCRdb's table has in-frame clones only and misses some. This sample has under 600,000 clones, with 75% to 80% found just once. The specimen was PBMCs. The origin of the receptors is a woman between 40 and 55 years old in good health. Some clones in this sample may be carry-over from other donors' samples.

The V call is TRBV27, the J call TRBJ1-5; D gene unclear. The germline gives CDR1 MNHEY, CDR2 SMNVEV (reference sequence). This CDR3 comprises 16 residues. Trimming pared 5 bases from V and 0 bases from J, leaving 14 bases between. CDR3 bases: TGTGCCAGCAGTCCCGAGGCCGGTAATAGCAATCAGCCCCAGCATTTT. Amino acid sequence: CASSPEAGNSNQPQHF.

This clone has a handful of counts. The V call is TRBV2, the J call TRBJ2-3; D is undetermined. The germline CDR1 and CDR2 sequences are SNHLY and FYNNEI. The ends were cut back, 4 bases at V and 7 bases at J, with 3 bases in the middle. CDR3 length: 10 residues. The chain's CDR3 is CASSVYTQYF. The CDR3 DNA sequence: TGTGCCAGCAGTGTATATACGCAGTATTTT.

The chain is built from TRBV28 and TRBJ2-7; possibly TRBD2 for D (6 bases). The CDR3 loop spans 15 amino acids. The germline CDR1 and CDR2 sequences are MDHEN and SYDVKM. With 6 bases removed from V and 3 bases from J, the gap between germline ends came to 18 bases. This CDR3 reads CASRPSSDRGYEQYF. The CDR3 bases are TGTGCCAGCAGGCCATCTAGCGATAGGGGCTACGAGCAGTACTTC. Combining the CDR3 with reference TRBV28 and TRBJ2-7 gives the whole variable domain DVKVTQSSRYLVKRTGEKVFLECVQDMDHENMFWYRQDPGLGLRLIYFSYDVKMKEKGDIPEGYSVSREKKERFSLILESASTNQTSMYLCASRPSSDRGYEQYFGPGTRLTVT.

The V gene is TRBV15, the J gene TRBJ2-5; the D is unclear. Trimming took off 0 bases at V and 3 bases at J, with 5 bases between the two ends. This CDR3 contains 13 residues. The germline gives CDR1 LNHNV, CDR2 YYDKDF (reference sequence). The CDR3 is CATSRDNEETQYF. CDR3 bases: TGTGCCACCAGCAGAGACAATGAAGAGACCCAGTACTTC.

The chain combines TRBV6-4 with TRBJ2-2; 9 positions agree with TRBD2. Germline V gene sequence: CDR1 MRHNA, CDR2 SNTAGT. V lost 6 bases to trimming and J lost 5 bases; unmatched junction nucleotides: 13. The CDR3 contains 17 residues. This CDR3 reads CASSPVGSSGITGELFF. CDR3 nucleotide sequence: TGTGCCAGCAGCCCTGTTGGGTCTAGCGGGATAACCGGGGAGCTGTTTTTT.

The chain joins TRBV4-2 to TRBJ2-4, with a possible D match to TRBD1 (6 bases). The length of the CDR3 is 16 residues. V lost 0 bases and J 6 bases, leaving 15 bases between the germline ends. Per the germline V gene, CDR1 is LGHNA and CDR2 is YNFKEQ. The CDR3: CASSQDPGIRGNIQYF. The CDR3 nucleotides are TGTGCCAGCAGCCAAGATCCAGGGATCAGGGGAAACATTCAGTACTTC.

This rearrangement joins TRBV4-2 to TRBJ2-1; D call uncertain. The germline V gene has CDR1 LGHNA and CDR2 YNFKEQ. The germline V and J ends were trimmed by 1 base and 10 bases, with 11 bases remaining between them. This CDR3 contains 13 residues. CDR3 loop: CASSQVGRGEQFF. For the CDR3, the DNA is TGTGCCAGCAGCCAAGTCGGACGCGGCGAGCAGTTCTTC.

This clone was recorded once. CDR3 residues: CASSLDVKGTGELFF. The DNA of the CDR3 is TGTGCCAGCAGCTTGGATGTCAAGGGGACCGGGGAGCTGTTTTTT. V usage is TRBV5-4 and J usage is TRBJ2-2; TRBD1 is a possible D gene (5 bases). The V end lost 0 bases, the J end lost 5 bases, and 11 bases lay between the germline ends. Germline loops: CDR1 SGHNT, CDR2 YYREEE (reference sequence). The CDR3 has 15 amino acids.

The J gene is TRBJ1-3, the V gene TRBV28, with D uncertain. V was shortened by 8 bases and J by 1 base, with 15 bases between the two germline ends. Per the germline V gene, CDR1 is MDHEN and CDR2 is SYDVKM. This CDR3 comprises 15 residues. CDR3 amino acids: CASGPAGESGNTIYF. CDR3 coding DNA: TGTGCCAGCGGTCCCGCGGGAGAGTCTGGAAACACCATATATTTT.

The chain couples TRBV7-6 to TRBJ2-5; 7 bases map to TRBD2. Germline trimming cut 1 base from V and 5 bases from J; bases unmatched to any gene: 4. The CDR3 is made up of 14 amino acids. Germline assignment: CDR1 SGHVS and CDR2 FNYEAQ. CDR3 bases: TGTGCCAGCAGCTTAGTTGGACTAGGGGAGACCCAGTACTTC. Translated, it gives CASSLVGLGETQYF. The whole variable domain, filled in from reference TRBV7-6 and TRBJ2-5, reads GAGVSQSPRYKVTKRGQDVALRCDPISGHVSLYWYRQALGQGPEFLTYFNYEAQQDKSGLPNDRFSAERPEGSISTLTIQRTEQRDSAMYRCASSLVGLGETQYFGPGTRLLVL.

This clone has a single count. The chain is built from TRBV7-3 and TRBJ1-3; perhaps TRBD1 as D (6 bases). The V and J ends lost 0 bases and 4 bases respectively, with 10 bases between them. Germline loops: CDR1 SGHTA, CDR2 FQGTGA. The CDR3 is made up of 15 amino acids. In DNA, the CDR3 is TGTGCCAGCAGCTTAACAGGGACACCGGGAAACACCATATATTTT. The encoded protein is CASSLTGTPGNTIYF.

V and J are TRBV10-3 and TRBJ2-5; either TRBD1 or TRBD2 may fit D (5 bases each). The germline V gene has CDR1 ENHRY and CDR2 SYGVKD. The CDR3 contains 13 residues. V gave up 6 bases and J gave up 2 bases, with 10 bases separating them. Here the CDR3 reads CAIRSGTQETQYF. The CDR3 DNA follows: TGTGCCATCAGATCCGGGACGCAAGAGACCCAGTACTTC.

To note about this clone: Other DNA sequences in the same sample also yield this CDR3. This sequence joins TRBV7-9 and TRBJ1-5, with a possible D match to TRBD1 (5 bases). Deletions cut 1 base from V and 2 bases from J, with 6 bases between. The CDR3 runs 14 residues. Germline assignment: CDR1 SEHNR and CDR2 FQNEAQ (reference sequence). Written as DNA, the CDR3 is TGTGCCAGCAGCTTAGGAGGGGGCAATCAGCCCCAGCATTTT. Encoded protein: CASSLGGGNQPQHF.

The V and J genes are TRBV19 and TRBJ2-2; D is ambiguous. Germline CDR1 is LNHDA and CDR2 is SQIVND (reference sequence). The CDR3 covers 14 residues. V lost 6 bases and J lost 0, with 8 bases in between. The CDR3 DNA is TGTGCCAGTAGAGACATAGCGAACACCGGGGAGCTGTTTTTT. This sequence encodes CASRDIANTGELFF.

The V gene is TRBV7-2, the J gene TRBJ2-7; D possibly corresponds to TRBD2 (7 bases). CDR3 length equals 16 residues. The germline V and J ends were trimmed by 6 bases and 7 bases, with 25 bases remaining between them. Germline CDR1 and CDR2: SGHTA and FQGNSA. The CDR3 DNA reads TGTGCCAGCAGACGGGGGGCGGCGGGAGAACCGAAGGAGCAGTACTTC. This gives the protein CASRRGAAGEPKEQYF.

This clone was seen a single time. The V gene is TRBV7-2, the J gene TRBJ2-7; D possibly uses TRBD1 or TRBD2 (7 bases each). The CDR3 totals 15 residues. Trimming left V 2 bases short and J 5 bases short, with 16 bases between. Germline V gene sequence: CDR1 SGHTA, CDR2 FQGNSA. Here the CDR3 DNA reads TGTGCCAGCAGCTTATGGCAGGGGGGGGACCACGAGCAGTACTTC. Protein product: CASSLWQGGDHEQYF.

The chain recombines TRBV11-2 with TRBJ1-2; 9 positions agree with TRBD1. The J segment lost 0 bases and the V segment lost 5 bases, leaving 7 bases of the junction unmatched. CDR3 length: 16 residues. Germline V gene data show CDR1 as SGHAT and CDR2 as FQNNGV. CDR3 sequence (DNA): TGTGCCAGCAGCCCTACAGGGGGCGCATCTAACTATGGCTACACCTTC. This encodes CASSPTGGASNYGYTF.

J is TRBJ2-7 and V is TRBV11-3; D is unresolved. The germline V gene has CDR1 SGHNT and CDR2 YENEEA. The V end lost 1 base, the J end lost 6 bases, and 10 bases lay between the germline ends. This CDR3 comprises 13 residues. The CDR3 DNA reads as TGTGCCAGCAGCTTAGCTTACACGGGCGAGCAGTACTTC. Protein: CASSLAYTGEQYF. The whole variable domain, filled in from reference TRBV11-3 and TRBJ2-7, reads EAGVVQSPRYKIIEKKQPVAFWCNPISGHNTLYWYLQNLGQGPELLIRYENEEAVDDSQLPKDRFSAERLKGVDSTLKIQPAELGDSAVYLCASSLAYTGEQYFGPGTRLTVT.

This clone appeared once. The chain uses TRBV28 and TRBJ2-7, with 8 bases identical to TRBD2. The germline gives CDR1 MDHEN, CDR2 SYDVKM. The CDR3 covers 16 residues. The V gene end was trimmed by 5 bases and the J gene end by 1 base; junction bases not matched to a gene: 10. The CDR3 coding sequence is TGTGCCAGCAGTAGGTGGGGACTAGACTCTTCCTACGAGCAGTACTTC. It encodes CASSRWGLDSSYEQYF.

There are a few counts of this clone. The chain employs TRBV7-2 and TRBJ1-1; the D gene is possibly TRBD1 (5 bases). Germline V gene sequence: CDR1 SGHTA, CDR2 FQGNSA. The CDR3 covers 13 residues. Trimming cost V 5 bases and J 1 base, with 8 bases left between them. The CDR3 bases are TGTGCCAGCAGCCGACAGCGGAACACTGAAGCTTTCTTT. It translates to CASSRQRNTEAFF. The full variable domain, its missing parts supplied by reference TRBV7-2 and TRBJ1-1, is GAGVSQSPSNKVTEKGKDVELRCDPISGHTALYWYRQSLGQGLEFLIYFQGNSAPDKSGLPSDRFSAERTGGSVSTLTIQRTQQEDSAVYLCASSRQRNTEAFFGQGTRLTVV.

The J gene is TRBJ2-5, the V gene TRBV11-3; 7 nucleotides agree with TRBD1. Per germline, CDR1 SGHNT and CDR2 YENEEA. The V and J ends lost 5 bases and 4 bases, in that order; junction bases with no gene match: 4. CDR3 length: 13 residues. CDR3 residues: CASSPYRGETQYF. CDR3 nucleotide sequence: TGTGCCAGCAGCCCTTACAGGGGAGAGACCCAGTACTTC.

As for this clone: The same CDR3 also results from other DNA sequences found in this sample. The genes are TRBV7-2 and TRBJ2-7, with unresolved D. The germline V gene encodes CDR1 SGHTA and CDR2 FQGNSA. V lost 0 bases and J 4 bases, leaving 7 bases between the germline ends. The CDR3 runs to 13 residues. The CDR3 DNA follows: TGTGCCAGCAGCTTAGCGGGTGTGTACGAGCAGTACTTC. It yields the protein CASSLAGVYEQYF.

The CDR3 region has the DNA TGTGCCAGCAGTGTCCGAGGACGGCAGAACACCGGGGAGCTGTTTTTT. This gives the protein CASSVRGRQNTGELFF. This rearrangement joins TRBV7-3 to TRBJ2-2, with unresolved D. The CDR3 totals 16 residues. Trimming pared 6 bases from V and 1 base from J, leaving 15 bases between. CDR1 SGHTA and CDR2 FQGTGA come from the germline V gene.

This clone has just a few counts. The V and J genes are TRBV7-3 and TRBJ1-1; TRBD1 might be the D (6 bases). Looked up from germline, CDR1 is SGHTA and CDR2 is FQGTGA. Trimming stripped 11 bases from V and 0 bases from J, with 13 bases between. The CDR3 totals 13 residues. CDR3 nucleotide sequence: TGTGCCTCTCGGTGGACAGTGAACACTGAAGCTTTCTTT. The encoded protein is CASRWTVNTEAFF.

A note on this clone: Other DNA variants within this sample encode the same CDR3. The chain uses TRBV27 and TRBJ2-3, with TRBD2 matching 12 bases. CDR3 size: 16 residues. Germline CDR1 reads MNHEY; CDR2 reads SMNVEV (reference sequence). V lost 5 bases, J lost 2 bases, and 5 bases stayed unmatched. The CDR3 is CASSTRLAGDTDTQYF. CDR3 nucleotide sequence: TGTGCCAGCAGTACCAGACTAGCGGGAGACACAGATACGCAGTATTTT.

The rearrangement uses TRBV11-3 and TRBJ2-2; 7 bases align to TRBD2. Germline trimming cut 2 bases from V and 5 bases from J; bases unmatched to any gene: 8. The CDR3 extends over 16 amino acids. Looked up from germline, CDR1 is SGHNT and CDR2 is YENEEA. The CDR3 loop is CASSLLGGSGTGELFF. Here the CDR3 DNA reads TGTGCCAGCAGCTTACTGGGCGGGAGTGGAACCGGGGAGCTGTTTTTT. The full variable domain, completed using reference TRBV11-3 and TRBJ2-2, is EAGVVQSPRYKIIEKKQPVAFWCNPISGHNTLYWYLQNLGQGPELLIRYENEEAVDDSQLPKDRFSAERLKGVDSTLKIQPAELGDSAVYLCASSLLGGSGTGELFFGEGSRLTVL.

Here the CDR3 DNA reads TGTGCCAGCAGCGGGGGCGGCCCGGTCGGCCAAGAGACCCAGTACTTC. As protein: CASSGGGPVGQETQYF. This chain connects TRBV5-4 to TRBJ2-5; D might be TRBD1 (6 bases). The V gene lost 4 bases and the J gene lost 1 base, with 17 bases spanning the gap. There are 16 residues in the CDR3. Germline V gene lookup returns CDR1 SGHNT and CDR2 YYREEE (reference sequence).

The chain joins TRBV28 to TRBJ2-6, with 7 bases fitting TRBD1. V shed 8 bases, J shed 0 bases, and the junction held 13 bases outside the gene matches. Germline V gene lookup returns CDR1 MDHEN and CDR2 SYDVKM. The CDR3 totals 18 residues. The CDR3 bases are TGTGCCAGCCGGGTCCGGGACAGTTACTTCTCTGGGGCCAACGTCCTGACTTTC. Protein product: CASRVRDSYFSGANVLTF.